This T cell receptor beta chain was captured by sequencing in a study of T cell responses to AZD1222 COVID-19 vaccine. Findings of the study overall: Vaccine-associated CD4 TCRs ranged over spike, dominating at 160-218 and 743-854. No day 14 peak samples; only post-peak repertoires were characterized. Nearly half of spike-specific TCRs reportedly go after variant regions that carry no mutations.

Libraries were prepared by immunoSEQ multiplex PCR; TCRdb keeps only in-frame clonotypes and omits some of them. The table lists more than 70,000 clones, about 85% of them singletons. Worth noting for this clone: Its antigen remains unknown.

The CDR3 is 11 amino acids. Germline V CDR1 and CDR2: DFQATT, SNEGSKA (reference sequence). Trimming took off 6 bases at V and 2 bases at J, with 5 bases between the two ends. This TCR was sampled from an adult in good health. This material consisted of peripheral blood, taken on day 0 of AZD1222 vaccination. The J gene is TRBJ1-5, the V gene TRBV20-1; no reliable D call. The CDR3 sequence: CSAEGNQPQHF. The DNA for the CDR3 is TGCAGTGCGGAGGGCAATCAGCCCCAGCATTTT.